The text below deals with one TCR beta chain. Antigen unknown. These data are taken from a study of beta chain features in type 1 diabetes. Study observations and caveats: Across all four CD4+ subsets, people with type 1 diabetes showed modestly shorter TCRB CDR3s. A PCR bias possibly favoring shorter templates would apply equally to patients and controls. Insertion counts at VDJ junctions were lower in type 1 diabetes patients, who also showed more deletions there.

Every donor had blood drawn once into heparin, around 120 mL on average. Expressed TCRB transcripts got sequenced, as all isolated RNA was reverse transcribed. Deep immunoSEQ sequencing covered naive, central memory and regulatory T cell samples. The table came from immunoSEQ multiplex PCR; TCRdb's copy has only in-frame clones and leaves some out. The table records about 260,000 clones, 20% of them present only once. The sequence derives from a middle-aged woman with type 1 diabetes. Sequences were obtained from naive CD4+ T cells from blood.

CDR3 in DNA: TGCGCCAGCAGCGAAGGAAGGGGCCATAGCAACAATGAGCAGTTCTTC. It yields the protein CASSEGRGHSNNEQFF. The chain carries TRBV4-1 and TRBJ2-1, with D possibly TRBD1 on 5 matching bases. Germline V gene data show CDR1 as MGHRA and CDR2 as YSYEKL. This CDR3 is 16 amino acids long. Trimming left V 5 bases short and J 5 bases short, with 19 bases between.